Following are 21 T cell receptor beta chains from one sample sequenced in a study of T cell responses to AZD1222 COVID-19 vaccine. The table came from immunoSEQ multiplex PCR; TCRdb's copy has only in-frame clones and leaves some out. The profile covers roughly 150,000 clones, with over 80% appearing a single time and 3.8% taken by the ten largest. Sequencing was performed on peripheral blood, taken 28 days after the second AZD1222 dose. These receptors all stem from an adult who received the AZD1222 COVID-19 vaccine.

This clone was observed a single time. CDR3 amino acids: CSAQIQGTEAFF. CDR3 DNA sequence: TGCAGCGCGCAAATACAGGGCACTGAAGCTTTCTTT. The V call is TRBV29-1, the J call TRBJ1-1; D perhaps matches TRBD1 (6 bases). V was trimmed by 7 bases and J by 4 bases, leaving 13 bases between them. The germline gives CDR1 SQVTM, CDR2 ANQGSEA. This CDR3 contains 12 residues.

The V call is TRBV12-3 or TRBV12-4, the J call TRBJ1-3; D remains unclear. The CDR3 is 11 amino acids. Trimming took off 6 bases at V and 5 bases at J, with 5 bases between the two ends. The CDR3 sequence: CASRARNTIYF. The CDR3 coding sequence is TGTGCCAGCAGGGCGCGAAACACCATATATTTT.

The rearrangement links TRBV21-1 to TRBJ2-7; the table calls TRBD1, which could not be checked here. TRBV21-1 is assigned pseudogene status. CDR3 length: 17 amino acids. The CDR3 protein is CASSKEGRGQGHYEQYF. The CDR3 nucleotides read TGTGCCAGCAGCAAAGAGGGAAGGGGGCAGGGGCACTACGAGCAGTACTTC.

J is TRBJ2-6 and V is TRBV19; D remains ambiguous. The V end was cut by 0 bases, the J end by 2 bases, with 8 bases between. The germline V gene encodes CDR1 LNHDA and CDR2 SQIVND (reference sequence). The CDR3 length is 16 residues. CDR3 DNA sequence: TGTGCCAGTAGTATAGATCCCAATCCTGGGGCCAACGTCCTGACTTTC. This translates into CASSIDPNPGANVLTF.

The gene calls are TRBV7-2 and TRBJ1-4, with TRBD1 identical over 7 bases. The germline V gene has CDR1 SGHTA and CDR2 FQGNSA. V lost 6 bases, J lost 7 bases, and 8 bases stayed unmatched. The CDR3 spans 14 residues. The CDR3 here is CASSSRDRREKLFF. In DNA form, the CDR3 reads TGTGCCAGCAGTTCCCGGGACAGACGTGAAAAACTGTTTTTT.

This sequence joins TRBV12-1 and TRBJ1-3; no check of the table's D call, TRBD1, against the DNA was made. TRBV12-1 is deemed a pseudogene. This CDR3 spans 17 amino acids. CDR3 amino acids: CARAQEALPLSGNTIYF. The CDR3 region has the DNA TGTGCCCGGGCACAGGAAGCCCTCCCTCTGTCTGGAAACACCATATATTTT.

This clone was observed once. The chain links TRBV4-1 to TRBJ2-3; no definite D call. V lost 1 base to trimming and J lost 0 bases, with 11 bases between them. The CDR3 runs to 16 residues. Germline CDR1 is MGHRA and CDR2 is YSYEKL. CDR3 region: CASSQVLVTSTDTQYF. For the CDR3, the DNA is TGCGCCAGCAGCCAAGTCTTGGTGACGAGCACAGATACGCAGTATTTT.

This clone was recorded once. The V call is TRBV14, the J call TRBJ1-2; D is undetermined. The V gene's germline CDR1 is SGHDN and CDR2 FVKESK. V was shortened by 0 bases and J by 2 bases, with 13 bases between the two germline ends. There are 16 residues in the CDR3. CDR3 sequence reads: CASSQEATPFNYGYTF. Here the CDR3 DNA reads TGTGCCAGCAGCCAAGAAGCGACACCCTTCAACTATGGCTACACCTTC.

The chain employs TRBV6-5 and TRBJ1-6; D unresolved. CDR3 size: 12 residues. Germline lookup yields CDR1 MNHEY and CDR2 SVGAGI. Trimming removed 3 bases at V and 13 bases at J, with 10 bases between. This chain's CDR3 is CASSYSEGPLHF. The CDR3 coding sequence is TGTGCCAGCAGTTATTCTGAAGGTCCCCTCCACTTT.

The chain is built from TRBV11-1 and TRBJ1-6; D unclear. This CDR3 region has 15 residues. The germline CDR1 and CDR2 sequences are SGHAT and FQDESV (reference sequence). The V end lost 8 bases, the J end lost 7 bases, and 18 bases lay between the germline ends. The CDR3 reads CASHLEGGSNSPLHF. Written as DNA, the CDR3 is TGTGCCAGCCACTTGGAGGGAGGCTCGAATTCACCCCTCCACTTT.

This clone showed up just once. The CDR3 DNA reads as TGTGCCAGCAGCTCCCAGGACGAGTTGACTGAAGCTTTCTTT. Translating gives CASSSQDELTEAFF. V and J are TRBV5-4 and TRBJ1-1; D call uncertain. Germline V gene lookup returns CDR1 SGHNT and CDR2 YYREEE (reference sequence). Trimming removed 3 bases at V and 5 bases at J, with 14 bases between. The CDR3 sequence is 14 residues long. Combining the CDR3 with reference TRBV5-4 and TRBJ1-1 gives the whole variable domain ETGVTQSPTHLIKTRGQQVTLRCSSQSGHNTVSWYQQALGQGPQFIFQYYREEENGRGNFPPRFSGLQFPNYSSELNVNALELDDSALYLCASSSQDELTEAFFGQGTRLTVV.

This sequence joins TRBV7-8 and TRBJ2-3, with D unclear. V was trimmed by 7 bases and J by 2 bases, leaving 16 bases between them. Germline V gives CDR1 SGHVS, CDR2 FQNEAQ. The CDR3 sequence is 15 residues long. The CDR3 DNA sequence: TGTGCCAGCACCCCAGGAAGGGTCTACACAGATACGCAGTATTTT. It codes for CASTPGRVYTDTQYF.

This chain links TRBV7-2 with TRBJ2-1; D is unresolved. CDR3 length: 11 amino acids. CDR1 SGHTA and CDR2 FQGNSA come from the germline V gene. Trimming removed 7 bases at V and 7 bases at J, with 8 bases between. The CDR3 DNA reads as TGTGCCAGCACCCAGGTTAATGAGCAGTTCTTC. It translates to CASTQVNEQFF.

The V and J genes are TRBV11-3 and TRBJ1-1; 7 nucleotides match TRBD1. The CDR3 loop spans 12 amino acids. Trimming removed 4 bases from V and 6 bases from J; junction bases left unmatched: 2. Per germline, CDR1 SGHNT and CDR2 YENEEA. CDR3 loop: CASSSGTAEAFF. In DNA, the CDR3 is TGTGCCAGCAGCTCCGGGACAGCTGAAGCTTTCTTT.

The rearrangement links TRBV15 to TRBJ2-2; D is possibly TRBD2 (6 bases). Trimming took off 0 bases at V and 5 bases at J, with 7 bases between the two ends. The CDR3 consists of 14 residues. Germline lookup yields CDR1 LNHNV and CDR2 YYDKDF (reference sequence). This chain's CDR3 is CATSRDRETGELFF. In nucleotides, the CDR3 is TGTGCCACCAGCAGAGATCGGGAGACCGGGGAGCTGTTTTTT.

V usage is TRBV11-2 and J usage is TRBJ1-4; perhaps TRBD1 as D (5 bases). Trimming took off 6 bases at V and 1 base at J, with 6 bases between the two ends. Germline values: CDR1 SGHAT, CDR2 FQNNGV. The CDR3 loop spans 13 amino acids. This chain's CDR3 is CASRQGTNEKLFF. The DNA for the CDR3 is TGTGCCAGCAGGCAGGGAACTAATGAAAAACTGTTTTTT.

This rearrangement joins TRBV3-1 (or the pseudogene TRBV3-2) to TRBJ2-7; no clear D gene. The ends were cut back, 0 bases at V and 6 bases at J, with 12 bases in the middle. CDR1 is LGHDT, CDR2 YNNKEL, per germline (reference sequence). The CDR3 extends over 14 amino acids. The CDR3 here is CASSQEVWVLEQYF. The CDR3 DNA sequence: TGTGCCAGCAGCCAAGAGGTCTGGGTCCTCGAGCAGTACTTC.

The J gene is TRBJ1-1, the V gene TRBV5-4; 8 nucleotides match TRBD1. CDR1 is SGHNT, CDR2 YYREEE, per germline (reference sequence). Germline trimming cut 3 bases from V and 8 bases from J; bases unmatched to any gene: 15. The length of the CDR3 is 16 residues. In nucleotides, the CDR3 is TGTGCCAGCAGCTCCAAAAGGACAGGGTTGGGGCCGGAAGCTTTCTTT. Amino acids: CASSSKRTGLGPEAFF. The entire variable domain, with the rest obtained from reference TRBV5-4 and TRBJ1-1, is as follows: ETGVTQSPTHLIKTRGQQVTLRCSSQSGHNTVSWYQQALGQGPQFIFQYYREEENGRGNFPPRFSGLQFPNYSSELNVNALELDDSALYLCASSSKRTGLGPEAFFGQGTRLTVV.

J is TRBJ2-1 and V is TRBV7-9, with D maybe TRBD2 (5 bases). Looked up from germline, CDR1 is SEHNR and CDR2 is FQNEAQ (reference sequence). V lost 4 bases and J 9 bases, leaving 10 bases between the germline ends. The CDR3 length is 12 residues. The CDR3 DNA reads TGTGCCAGCAGCTCCGAGGGTCTTGAGCAGTTCTTC. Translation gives CASSSEGLEQFF.

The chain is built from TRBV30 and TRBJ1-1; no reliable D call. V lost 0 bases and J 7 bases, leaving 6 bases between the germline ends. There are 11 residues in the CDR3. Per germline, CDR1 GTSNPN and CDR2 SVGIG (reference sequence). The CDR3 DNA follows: TGTGCCTGGAGTGTATCTATTGAAGCTTTCTTT. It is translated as CAWSVSIEAFF.

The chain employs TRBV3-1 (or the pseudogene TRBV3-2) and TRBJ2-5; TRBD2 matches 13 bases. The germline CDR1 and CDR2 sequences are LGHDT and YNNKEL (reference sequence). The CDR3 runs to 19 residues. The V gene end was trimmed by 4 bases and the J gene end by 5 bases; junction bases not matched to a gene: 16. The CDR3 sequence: CASSLIPQGLAGRGETQYF. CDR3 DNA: TGTGCCAGCAGCCTCATCCCCCAGGGACTAGCGGGACGGGGCGAGACCCAGTACTTC.